This entry concerns a single TCR beta chain. Repertoires were generated with immunoSEQ multiplex PCR, while TCRdb's copy carries only in-frame clones and drops some. This sample has tens of thousands of clones; roughly 87% occur once, and the top ten carry approximately 8.6%. This sample is drawn from a study of T cell responses to AZD1222 COVID-19 vaccine. Sample: peripheral blood, taken 28 days after the second AZD1222 dose. The source is an adult who received the AZD1222 COVID-19 vaccine.

This CDR3 is CASSYSTRGPGELFF. As DNA, the CDR3 is TGTGCCAGCAGTTACTCGACCAGGGGGCCCGGGGAGCTGTTTTTT. V and J are TRBV6-5 and TRBJ2-2, with 8 bases identical to TRBD1. Per the germline V gene, CDR1 is MNHEY and CDR2 is SVGAGI. J lost 6 bases, V lost 0 bases, and 3 bases had no gene match. This CDR3 comprises 15 residues.